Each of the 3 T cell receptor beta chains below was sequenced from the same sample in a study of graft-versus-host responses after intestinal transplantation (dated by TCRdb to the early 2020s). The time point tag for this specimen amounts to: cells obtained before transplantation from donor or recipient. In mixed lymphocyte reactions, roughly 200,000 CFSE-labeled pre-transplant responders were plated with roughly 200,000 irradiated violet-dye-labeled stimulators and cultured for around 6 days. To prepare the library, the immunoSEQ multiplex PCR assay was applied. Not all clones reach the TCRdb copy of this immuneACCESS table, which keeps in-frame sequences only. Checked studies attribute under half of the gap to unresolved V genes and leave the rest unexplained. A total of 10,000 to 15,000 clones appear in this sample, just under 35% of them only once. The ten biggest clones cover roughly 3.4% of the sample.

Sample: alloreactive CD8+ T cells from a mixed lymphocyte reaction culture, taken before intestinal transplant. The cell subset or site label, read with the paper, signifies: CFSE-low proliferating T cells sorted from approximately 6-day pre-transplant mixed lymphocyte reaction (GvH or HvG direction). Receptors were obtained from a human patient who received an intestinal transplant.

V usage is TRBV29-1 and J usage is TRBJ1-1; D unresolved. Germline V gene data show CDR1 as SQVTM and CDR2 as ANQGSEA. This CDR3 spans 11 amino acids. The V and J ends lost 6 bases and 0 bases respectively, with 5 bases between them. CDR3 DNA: TGCAGCGTCCGCATGAACACTGAAGCTTTCTTT. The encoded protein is CSVRMNTEAFF. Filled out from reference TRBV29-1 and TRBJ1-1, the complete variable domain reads SAVISQKPSRDICQRGTSLTIQCQVDSQVTMMFWYRQQPGQSLTLIATANQGSEATYESGFVIDKFPISRPNLTFSTLTVSNMSPEDSSIYLCSVRMNTEAFFGQGTRLTVV.

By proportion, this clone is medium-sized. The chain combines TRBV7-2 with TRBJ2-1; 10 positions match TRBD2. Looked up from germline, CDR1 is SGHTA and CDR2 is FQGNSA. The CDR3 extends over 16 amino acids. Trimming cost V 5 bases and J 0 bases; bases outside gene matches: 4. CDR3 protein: CASSTASGSSYNEQFF. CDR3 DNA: TGTGCCAGCAGCACCGCTAGCGGGAGCTCCTACAATGAGCAGTTCTTC.

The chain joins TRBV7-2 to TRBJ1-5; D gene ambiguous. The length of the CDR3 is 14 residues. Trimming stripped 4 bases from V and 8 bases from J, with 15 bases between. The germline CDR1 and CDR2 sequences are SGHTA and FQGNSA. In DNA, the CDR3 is TGTGCCAGCAGCTGGGTGGACGGGTATGAGCCCCAGCATTTT. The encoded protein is CASSWVDGYEPQHF.